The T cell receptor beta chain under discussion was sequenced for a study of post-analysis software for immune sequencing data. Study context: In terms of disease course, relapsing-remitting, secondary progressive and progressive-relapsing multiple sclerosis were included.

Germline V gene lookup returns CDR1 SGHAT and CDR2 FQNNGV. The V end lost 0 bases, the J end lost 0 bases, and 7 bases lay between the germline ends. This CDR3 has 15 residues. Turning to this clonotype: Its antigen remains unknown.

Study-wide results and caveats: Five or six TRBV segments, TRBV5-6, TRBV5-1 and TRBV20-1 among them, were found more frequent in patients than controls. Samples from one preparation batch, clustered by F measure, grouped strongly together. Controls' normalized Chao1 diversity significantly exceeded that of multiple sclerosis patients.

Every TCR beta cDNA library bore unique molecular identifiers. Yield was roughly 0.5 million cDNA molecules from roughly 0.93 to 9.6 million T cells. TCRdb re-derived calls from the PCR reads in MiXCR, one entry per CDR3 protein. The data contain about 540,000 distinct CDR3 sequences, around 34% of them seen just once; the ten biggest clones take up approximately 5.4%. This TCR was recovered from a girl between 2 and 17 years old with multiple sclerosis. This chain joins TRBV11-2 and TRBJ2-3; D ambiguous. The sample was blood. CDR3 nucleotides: TGTGCCAGCAGCTTAGACCCTAGGAGCACAGATACGCAGTATTTT. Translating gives CASSLDPRSTDTQYF.